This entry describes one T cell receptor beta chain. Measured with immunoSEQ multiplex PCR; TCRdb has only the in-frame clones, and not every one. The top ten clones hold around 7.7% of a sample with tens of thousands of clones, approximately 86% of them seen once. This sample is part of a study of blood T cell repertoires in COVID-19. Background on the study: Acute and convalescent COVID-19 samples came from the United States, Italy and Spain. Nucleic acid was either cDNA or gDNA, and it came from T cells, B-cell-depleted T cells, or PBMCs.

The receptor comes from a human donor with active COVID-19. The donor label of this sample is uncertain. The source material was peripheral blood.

The CDR3 DNA reads as TGTGCCAGCAGCGCGATCCGGGACAGTAGACAAAAACTGTTTTTT. Protein product: CASSAIRDSRQKLFF. The rearrangement links TRBV6-2 or TRBV6-3 to TRBJ1-4; TRBD1 aligns across 7 bases. V gave up 6 bases and J gave up 9 bases; unmatched junction bases: 13. Germline lookup yields CDR1 MNHEY and CDR2 SVGEGT. The CDR3 contains 15 residues.